A selection of T cell receptor beta chains follows, all from one sample in a study of shared clonotypes between healthy human individuals. The data were produced by immunoSEQ multiplex PCR, yet TCRdb's version contains in-frame clones alone and is incomplete. The table shows fewer than 550,000 clones, with nearly 80% occurring only once. The sequenced sample consisted of PBMCs. These receptors were taken from a woman in her thirties or forties in good health. Some clones in this sample may be carry-over from other donors' samples. Both conserved end residues are part of each CDR3. Each record gives: clone size, D gene, J gene, CDR3 length, V gene, CDR3 DNA, CDR3 protein. The D gene is left open where the match is weak. Only some rows state a clone size, as once, few, many or a class for expanded clones.

-,TRBD1,TRBJ2-7,15,TRBV6-1,TGTGCCAGCAGTAAAACCGGGACAGGGAACTACGAGCAGTACTTC,CASSKTGTGNYEQYF
-,-,TRBJ1-1,13,TRBV6-5,TGTGCCAGCAACAAACAGGGAGGCCCTGAAGCTTTCTTT,CASNKQGGPEAFF
-,TRBD2,TRBJ2-5,15,TRBV7-9,TGTGCCAGCAGCTTCCCTCAGGGACTACAAGAGACCCAGTACTTC,CASSFPQGLQETQYF
many,-,TRBJ1-4,16,TRBV4-1,TGCGCCAGCAGCCTTGAGGGAGGGGGTCTGGGTGAAAAACTGTTTTTT,CASSLEGGGLGEKLFF
-,TRBD2,TRBJ2-3,15,TRBV15,TGTGCCACCAGCCCTAGCGGGCGGGGAACAGATACGCAGTATTTT,CATSPSGRGTDTQYF
-,-,TRBJ2-1,14,TRBV27,TGTGCCAGCAGCCGTCCGGGACCCTACAATGAGCAGTTCTTC,CASSRPGPYNEQFF
-,-,TRBJ2-1,12,TRBV11-2,TGTGCCAGCAGCCCCCAAGGGAATGAGCAGTTCTTC,CASSPQGNEQFF
-,TRBD2,TRBJ2-1,18,TRBV7-8,TGTGCCAGCAGCTCCCCCCCAGAACTAGCGGGTAAGCCCAATGAGCAGTTCTTC,CASSSPPELAGKPNEQFF
-,TRBD1,TRBJ2-7,13,TRBV19,TGTGCCAGTTCGGACAGGGTGAGTTACGAGCAGTACTTC,CASSDRVSYEQYF
once,TRBD2,TRBJ2-1,16,TRBV5-6,TGTGCCAGCAGCCGGACCGGCGGGAGGTCCTACAATGAGCAGTTCTTC,CASSRTGGRSYNEQFF
few,TRBD1,TRBJ1-5,16,TRBV28,TGTGCCAGCAGTCCCGACAGGGGTTATAGCAATCAGCCCCAGCATTTT,CASSPDRGYSNQPQHF
-,-,TRBJ1-1,12,TRBV29-1,TGCAGCGTTGAAAAGGGGGTAACTGAAGTTTTCTTT,CSVEKGVTEVFF
-,TRBD1,TRBJ2-3,16,TRBV15,TGTGCCACCAGCAGAGGGCGGGGACAGGGTGCAGATACGCAGTATTTT,CATSRGRGQGADTQYF
few,-,TRBJ2-6,19,TRBV27,TGTGCCAGCAACCCCGGAGAGGGACGGATGAACTCTGGGGCCAACGTCCTGACTTTC,CASNPGEGRMNSGANVLTF
once,-,TRBJ2-7,12,TRBV6-5,TGTGCCAGCAGTTCCGACAGCTTCGAGCAGTACTTC,CASSSDSFEQYF
-,-,TRBJ2-3,16,TRBV28,TGTGCCAGCAGTATCCCACCTCGGCACCTCACAGATACGCAGTATTTT,CASSIPPRHLTDTQYF
-,-,TRBJ2-3,14,TRBV27,TGTGCCAGCAGTTTCGGCAGGGTGGGATATACGCAGTATTTT,CASSFGRVGYTQYF
-,-,TRBJ1-1,12,TRBV11-2,TGTGCCAGCAGCATGGCAGGGACTGAAGCTTTCTTT,CASSMAGTEAFF
-,TRBD2,TRBJ2-7,15,TRBV7-2,TGTGCCAGCAGCTTAGTGACTAGCGAAACCTACGAGCAGTACTTC,CASSLVTSETYEQYF
-,TRBD2,TRBJ2-2,12,TRBV29-1,TGCAGCGTAGCGGGGGGCACCGGGGAGCTGTTTTTT,CSVAGGTGELFF
-,TRBD2,TRBJ2-3,15,TRBV25-1,TGTGCCAGCAGTGCTCAAGCGGGAGTACGGGATACGCAGTATTTT,CASSAQAGVRDTQYF
-,TRBD1,TRBJ1-1,12,TRBV6-5,TGTGCCAGCAGTAGGGGACAGAATGAAGCTTTCTTT,CASSRGQNEAFF
-,-,TRBJ2-7,12,TRBV18,TGTGCCAGCTCACCCGTCGCCTACGAGCAGTACTTC,CASSPVAYEQYF
-,-,TRBJ2-5,12,TRBV7-9,TGTGCCAGCAGCTTAGTTAGGGAGACCCAGTACTTC,CASSLVRETQYF
-,-,TRBJ2-6,16,TRBV7-1,TGTGCCAGCAGCTTACCGGGAGTCTCTGGGGCCAACGTCCTGACTTTC,CASSLPGVSGANVLTF
-,TRBD2,TRBJ2-1,15,TRBV9,TGTGCCAGCAGCGTAGGTAGCGGGAATTATAATGAGCAGTTCTTC,CASSVGSGNYNEQFF
-,-,TRBJ2-5,14,TRBV19,TGTGCCAGTAGTTGGGGGAGGCAAGAGGAGACCCAGTACTTC,CASSWGRQEETQYF
-,TRBD2,TRBJ2-1,16,TRBV10-2,TGCGCCAGCATTTCGACTAGCGAGAGCTCCTACAATGAGCAGTTCTTC,CASISTSESSYNEQFF
once,-,TRBJ2-2,13,TRBV9,TGTGCCAGCAGCCCTATAAGCACCGGGGAGCTGTTTTTT,CASSPISTGELFF
-,-,TRBJ1-1,13,TRBV19,TGTGCCAGTAGTACAAGCAGGAACACTGAAGCTTTCTTT,CASSTSRNTEAFF
-,-,TRBJ2-5,11,TRBV19,TGTGCCAGTAGGAACCAAGAGACCCAGTACTTC,CASRNQETQYF
-,-,TRBJ1-2,14,TRBV7-2,TGTGCCAGCAGCTTGTCATGGGGTGCCTATGGCTACACCTTC,CASSLSWGAYGYTF
few,TRBD1,TRBJ1-5,15,TRBV6-1,TGTGCCAGCAGGGAACAGGGGCTAAGCAATCAGCCCCAGCATTTT,CASREQGLSNQPQHF
-,TRBD1,TRBJ2-7,17,TRBV7-9,TGTGCCAGCAGCCTGCTCCGGGACAGGGGGTTTTCCTACGAGCAGTACTTC,CASSLLRDRGFSYEQYF
once,-,TRBJ2-1,16,TRBV7-3,TGTGCCAGCAGCTTAACCGTGGGGAGCTCCTACAATGAGCAGTTCTTC,CASSLTVGSSYNEQFF
-,-,TRBJ1-3,16,TRBV10-3,TGTGCCATCAGTGAGTCGAGGGGGGCTATTGGAAACACCATATATTTT,CAISESRGAIGNTIYF
-,-,TRBJ2-2,13,TRBV2,TGTGCCAGCAGTGCCCGGAATACCGGGGAGCTGTTTTTT,CASSARNTGELFF
-,-,TRBJ1-5,14,TRBV6-6,TGTGCCAGCAGCGGCGGGACCCACGACCAGCCCCAGCATTTT,CASSGGTHDQPQHF
-,TRBD2,TRBJ2-7,17,TRBV7-2,TGTGCCAGCAGCCAAGTGGGGGTAGCGGGAGTCCCCTACGAGCAGTACTTC,CASSQVGVAGVPYEQYF
-,TRBD2,TRBJ2-1,16,TRBV9,TGTGCCAGCAGCGTAGGGGAGGGAGGGCCCCACAATGAGCAGTTCTTC,CASSVGEGGPHNEQFF
-,TRBD1,TRBJ2-2,14,TRBV6-1,TGTGCCAGCAGTGCCCTGACAGGGTCCGGGGAGCTGTTTTTT,CASSALTGSGELFF
-,TRBD2,TRBJ2-1,14,TRBV6-4,TGTGCCAGCAGCCCGGGACTAGCCTACAATGAGCAGTTCTTC,CASSPGLAYNEQFF
-,-,TRBJ2-4,19,TRBV19,TGTGCCAGTAGTATAGATCTGAGGGCTTACGAACTAGCCAAAAACATTCAGTACTTC,CASSIDLRAYELAKNIQYF
-,-,TRBJ2-7,13,TRBV19,TGTGCCAGTAGTCCCCGTTGGAGTTATCAGCAGTACTTC,CASSPRWSYQQYF
few,TRBD1,TRBJ1-2,14,TRBV7-8,TGCGCCAGCAGCTTAACAGGGGCTAACTATGGCTACACCTTC,CASSLTGANYGYTF
once,-,TRBJ1-5,14,TRBV19,TGTGCCAGTACCCAAGGCGGGGGGGATCAGCCCCAGCATTTT,CASTQGGGDQPQHF